A selection of T cell receptor beta chains follows, all from one sample in a study of CD8 T cells in Susac syndrome. TCRdb used MiXCR to reprocess the immunoSEQ multiplex PCR reads, holding one entry per CDR3 protein. The top ten hold 0.12% to 0.15% of the sample, which has around 160,000 distinct CDR3 sequences, roughly 95% seen once. Sequencing was performed on CD4+ T cells from PBMCs. The receptor set was obtained from a human donor in good health. CDR3s include the opening cysteine and the closing phenylalanine or tryptophan. The D gene is left open where the match is weak. Size tells how often a clone was seen (once, few, many) or the class of an expanded clone, and some rows leave it out.

V	J	D	size	CDR3	DNA
TRBV7-2	TRBJ2-3	TRBD2	NA	CASRPSGGATDTQYF	TGTGCCAGCAGGCCCAGCGGGGGGGCCACAGATACGCAGTATTTT
TRBV27	TRBJ1-5	TRBD1	NA	CASSFYRGNQPQHF	TGTGCCAGCAGTTTTTACAGGGGAAATCAGCCCCAGCATTTT
TRBV2	TRBJ2-7	NA	NA	CASSVQGSGEQYF	TGTGCCAGCAGTGTCCAGGGTTCGGGCGAGCAGTACTTC
TRBV5-1	TRBJ2-3	NA	NA	CASSLIGLADTQYF	TGCGCCAGCAGCTTGATCGGGCTCGCAGATACGCAGTATTTT
TRBV5-1	TRBJ2-5	TRBD2	NA	CASSRLAGDWETQYF	TGCGCCAGCAGCCGACTAGCGGGGGATTGGGAGACCCAGTACTTC
TRBV2	TRBJ2-3	TRBD1	NA	CASTPDRGTQYF	TGTGCCAGCACCCCTGACAGGGGGACGCAGTATTTT
TRBV20-1	TRBJ1-1	TRBD1	NA	CSARETGFAEAFF	TGCAGTGCTAGGGAGACAGGGTTCGCTGAAGCTTTCTTT
TRBV5-1	TRBJ1-1	TRBD1	NA	CASSQIETGVPEAFF	TGCGCCAGCAGCCAAATCGAGACAGGGGTTCCTGAAGCTTTCTTT
TRBV28	TRBJ1-2	TRBD1	NA	CASTTRGQFYGYTF	TGTGCCAGCACCACAAGGGGACAGTTCTATGGCTACACCTTC
TRBV7-3	TRBJ2-1	TRBD1	NA	CASSSDRATGQFF	TGTGCCAGCAGCTCCGACAGGGCGACGGGGCAGTTCTTC
TRBV29-1	TRBJ2-7	NA	NA	CSVDNSYEQYF	TGCAGCGTTGACAACTCCTACGAGCAGTACTTC
TRBV20-1	TRBJ2-5	NA	NA	CSAHQPRQTQETQYF	TGCAGTGCTCACCAGCCCCGCCAGACCCAAGAGACCCAGTACTTC
TRBV11-2	TRBJ1-6	NA	NA	CASSSLGTPNSPLHF	TGTGCCAGCAGCTCCCTCGGGACACCGAATTCACCCCTCCACTTT
TRBV12-5	TRBJ2-5	NA	NA	CASGRQQETQYF	TGTGCTAGTGGGCGACAGCAAGAGACCCAGTACTTC
TRBV29-1	TRBJ2-7	TRBD2	NA	CSVLAGGLNYEQYF	TGCAGCGTTTTAGCGGGGGGGCTTAACTACGAGCAGTACTTC
TRBV20-1	TRBJ1-5	TRBD1	NA	CSARTGASNQPQHF	TGCAGTGCCCGGACAGGGGCGTCCAATCAGCCCCAGCATTTT
TRBV7-9	TRBJ1-2	NA	NA	CASSRDGYYGYTF	TGTGCCAGCAGCCGGGACGGTTACTATGGCTACACCTTC
TRBV19	TRBJ1-1	NA	once	CASSILGLNTEAFF	TGTGCCAGTAGTATCTTGGGACTGAACACTGAAGCTTTCTTT
TRBV2	TRBJ1-1	NA	NA	CASILMNTEAFF	TGTGCCAGCATCCTTATGAACACTGAAGCTTTCTTT
TRBV2	TRBJ2-2	TRBD1	NA	CASSPDRGGGELFF	TGTGCCAGCAGTCCAGACAGGGGAGGCGGGGAGCTGTTTTTT
TRBV6-5	TRBJ1-2	NA	NA	CASSTVGVRGDGYTF	TGTGCCAGCAGTACCGTGGGGGTCCGGGGCGATGGCTACACCTTC
TRBV5-6	TRBJ1-2	NA	NA	CASTLLTHYYGYTF	TGTGCCAGCACCCTACTGACACATTACTATGGCTACACCTTC
TRBV6-4	TRBJ1-5	NA	NA	CASSDGSAFNQPQHF	TGTGCCAGCAGTGACGGGTCGGCCTTCAATCAGCCCCAGCATTTT
TRBV20-1	TRBJ2-7	TRBD2	NA	CSASRVGGGEQYF	TGCAGTGCTTCCCGGGTTGGGGGGGGAGAGCAGTACTTC
TRBV20-1	TRBJ2-3	TRBD2	NA	CSAPRGGVDTQYF	TGCAGTGCCCCGCGGGGGGGCGTAGATACGCAGTATTTT
TRBV3-1	TRBJ2-2	TRBD1	NA	CASRTSDRDTGELFF	TGTGCCAGCAGAACCTCTGACAGGGACACCGGGGAGCTGTTTTTT
TRBV9	TRBJ1-6	TRBD1	NA	CASSVEGQNSPLHF	TGTGCCAGCAGCGTAGAGGGACAGAATTCACCCCTCCACTTT
TRBV18	TRBJ2-1	TRBD1	NA	CASSPRDRGTQFF	TGTGCCAGCTCACCCAGGGACAGGGGAACGCAGTTCTTC
TRBV7-2	TRBJ1-5	NA	NA	CASSSGSGNQPQHF	TGTGCCAGCAGCTCAGGGTCGGGCAATCAGCCCCAGCATTTT
TRBV9	TRBJ2-5	NA	NA	CASSVVGQGGETQYF	TGTGCCAGCAGCGTAGTTGGTCAAGGGGGAGAGACCCAGTACTTC
TRBV11-2	TRBJ2-1	TRBD1	NA	CASSPDRGEQFF	TGTGCCAGCAGCCCGGACAGGGGTGAGCAGTTCTTC
TRBV27	TRBJ1-2	NA	NA	CASSLGRYYGYTF	TGTGCCAGCAGTTTGGGCAGATACTATGGCTACACCTTC
TRBV20-1	TRBJ2-1	NA	NA	CSAQGNEQFF	TGCAGTGCCCAAGGGAATGAGCAGTTCTTC
TRBV12-3/TRBV12-4	TRBJ2-7	NA	NA	CASSLLPVGSYEQYF	TGTGCCAGCAGTTTATTGCCTGTCGGGTCCTACGAGCAGTACTTC
TRBV20-1	TRBJ2-7	NA	once	CSANGAYSSYEQYF	TGCAGTGCTAACGGGGCCTATAGCTCCTACGAGCAGTACTTC
TRBV4-1	TRBJ2-4	NA	NA	CASSQLAWLAKNIQYF	TGCGCCAGCAGCCAGCTAGCGTGGCTAGCCAAAAACATTCAGTACTTC
TRBV30	TRBJ2-4	NA	once	CAWGPADGIQYF	TGTGCCTGGGGACCGGCCGATGGCATTCAGTACTTC
TRBV6-5	TRBJ2-4	NA	NA	CASSYRGDKNIQYF	TGTGCCAGCAGTTACAGGGGGGACAAAAACATTCAGTACTTC
TRBV6-1	TRBJ1-4	NA	NA	CASRDSPNEKLFF	TGTGCCAGCAGGGACAGTCCTAATGAAAAACTGTTTTTT
TRBV7-2	TRBJ1-6	TRBD1	NA	CASSSRGTGGSPLHF	TGTGCCAGCAGCTCAAGGGGGACAGGGGGATCACCCCTCCACTTT
TRBV5-6	TRBJ1-5	NA	few	CASSSPQGNQPQHF	TGTGCCAGCAGCTCGCCACAGGGTAATCAGCCCCAGCATTTT
TRBV2	TRBJ2-1	NA	few	CARGGEGTNEQFF	TGTGCCAGGGGCGGCGAGGGAACAAATGAGCAGTTCTTC
TRBV6-1	TRBJ1-5	NA	once	CASSEGGGFGQPQHF	TGTGCCAGCAGTGAAGGCGGGGGCTTTGGTCAGCCCCAGCATTTT
TRBV2	TRBJ2-1	NA	NA	CATRWGVPYNEQFF	TGTGCCACAAGGTGGGGGGTCCCATACAATGAGCAGTTCTTC
TRBV10-1	TRBJ2-2	TRBD2	NA	CASSESLGGAGELFF	TGCGCCAGCAGTGAGTCCCTGGGAGGGGCCGGGGAGCTGTTTTTT
TRBV6-6	TRBJ1-1	TRBD1	NA	CASRLTGGISNTEAFF	TGTGCCAGCAGACTTACAGGGGGCATATCGAACACTGAAGCTTTCTTT
TRBV4-2	TRBJ2-1	NA	NA	CASSQEWTGAGRQFF	TGTGCCAGCAGCCAAGAATGGACGGGGGCAGGACGGCAGTTCTTC
TRBV12-3/TRBV12-4	TRBJ2-1	NA	NA	CASSPQGQILNEQFF	TGTGCCAGCAGTCCACAGGGCCAGATACTCAATGAGCAGTTCTTC
TRBV6-1	TRBJ2-5	TRBD1	once	CASKQTGGEFQETQYF	TGTGCCAGCAAACAAACAGGGGGAGAATTCCAAGAGACCCAGTACTTC
TRBV7-9	TRBJ2-3	NA	NA	CASSRQLSSTDTQYF	TGTGCCAGCAGCCGACAGCTTTCTAGCACAGATACGCAGTATTTT
TRBV19	TRBJ2-3	NA	NA	CASRKGRTDTQYF	TGTGCCAGTAGAAAGGGCCGCACAGATACGCAGTATTTT